Listed here is a single T cell receptor beta chain. No antigen is known for it. These data are taken from a study of shared clonotypes between healthy human individuals. Study-level findings and limits: Generation probability values for non-shared clonotypes were lower than those for clonotypes shared by all four donors. Among donors, clonotype sharing was expected to be affected by sequencing depth.

Libraries were prepared by immunoSEQ multiplex PCR; TCRdb keeps only in-frame clonotypes and omits some of them. The top ten hold 15% to 20% of the sample, which has under 350,000 clones, around 87% seen once. Germline values: CDR1 MNHEY, CDR2 SVGAGI. The CDR3 length is 14 residues. V lost 6 bases to trimming and J lost 1 base, with 12 bases between them. The genes are TRBV6-5 and TRBJ1-1, with D perhaps matching TRBD1 (5 bases). The TCR originated in a young man in good health. Specimen: memory CD8+ T cells sorted from blood. Noted subset: CD45RO+ cells pooled with CCR7-negative TemRA cells. CDR3 coding DNA: TGTGCCAGCAGCCTACAGGAGACGAACACTGAAGCTTTCTTT. This sequence encodes CASSLQETNTEAFF.